These 3 T cell receptor beta chains were all obtained from the same sample, sequenced in a study of T cell repertoires in cytomegalovirus infection. The antigens of these receptors remain unknown. TCRdb re-called the reads with MiXCR, one entry per CDR3 protein. Of 650,000 to 900,000 distinct CDR3 sequences in the sample, approximately 30% were seen once. The sequencing here drew on cultured CD8+ T cells from PBMCs, taken from culture after CMV antigen stimulation. These receptor sequences come from a human donor in good health (CMV status not recorded). Some clones in this sample may be carry-over from other donors' samples.

This clonotype came up a few times. The chain uses TRBV6-5 and TRBJ2-1; D remains ambiguous. This CDR3 is 13 amino acids long. CDR1 and CDR2 (germline): MNHEY, SVGAGI. The V gene lost 2 bases and the J gene lost 5 bases, with 7 bases spanning the gap. CDR3 sequence: CASSYSLHNEQFF. CDR3 nucleotides: TGTGCCAGCAGTTACAGTCTGCACAATGAGCAGTTCTTC.

This clonotype was found many times. This sequence joins TRBV7-8 and TRBJ2-1; 7 bases fit TRBD1. The germline CDR1 and CDR2 sequences are SGHVS and FQNEAQ. This CDR3 is built from 16 residues. J lost 2 bases, V lost 0 bases, and 4 bases had no gene match. For the CDR3, the DNA is TGTGCCAGCAGCTTAGCGCCCAGGGGGACCTACAATGAGCAGTTCTTC. Translated, it gives CASSLAPRGTYNEQFF.

In its sample, this clonotype was seen a few times. Here the CDR3 DNA reads TGCGCCAGCAGCCAAGATCCCCCCGGCTACACCTTC. Translated, it gives CASSQDPPGYTF. The J gene is TRBJ1-2, the V gene TRBV4-1; no firm D call. Trimming cost V 0 bases and J 8 bases, with 7 bases left between them. The CDR3 totals 12 residues. Germline V gives CDR1 MGHRA, CDR2 YSYEKL.